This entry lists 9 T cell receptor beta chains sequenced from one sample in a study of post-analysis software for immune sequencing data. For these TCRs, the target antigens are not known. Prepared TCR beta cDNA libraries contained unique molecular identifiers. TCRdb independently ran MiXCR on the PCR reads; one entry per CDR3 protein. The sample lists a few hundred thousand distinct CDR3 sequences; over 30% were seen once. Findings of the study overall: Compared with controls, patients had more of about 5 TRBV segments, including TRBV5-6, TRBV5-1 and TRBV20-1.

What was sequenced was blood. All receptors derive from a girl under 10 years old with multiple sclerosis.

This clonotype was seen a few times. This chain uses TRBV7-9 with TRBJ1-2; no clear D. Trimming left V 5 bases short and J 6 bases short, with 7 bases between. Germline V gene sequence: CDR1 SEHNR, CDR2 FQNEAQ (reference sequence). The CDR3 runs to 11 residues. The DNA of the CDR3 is TGTGCCAGCAGCGCCGCGAATGGCTACACCTTC. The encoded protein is CASSAANGYTF.

The CDR3, as DNA: TGTGCCAGCAGTTTATGGGGACAGGGGGCCGGCGAGCAGTACTTC. It translates to CASSLWGQGAGEQYF. The chain joins TRBV27 to TRBJ2-7; TRBD1 aligns across 12 bases. This CDR3 comprises 15 residues. Germline V gives CDR1 MNHEY, CDR2 SMNVEV (reference sequence). Trimming at V came to 1 base and at J to 6 bases, leaving 4 bases not matched to a gene.

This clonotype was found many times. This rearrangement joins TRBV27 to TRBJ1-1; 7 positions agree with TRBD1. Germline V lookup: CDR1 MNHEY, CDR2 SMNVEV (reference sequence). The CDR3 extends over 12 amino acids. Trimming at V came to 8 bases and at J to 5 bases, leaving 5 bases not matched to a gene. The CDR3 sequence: CASQTGTTEAFF. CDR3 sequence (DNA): TGTGCCAGCCAGACAGGGACAACTGAAGCTTTCTTT.

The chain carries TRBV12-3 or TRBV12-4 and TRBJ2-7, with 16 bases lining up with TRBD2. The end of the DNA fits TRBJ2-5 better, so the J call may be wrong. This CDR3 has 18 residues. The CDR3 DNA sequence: TGTGCCAGCAGATCCATTGGGACTAGCGGGAGGGCAGGAGAGACCCAGTACTTC. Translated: CASRSIGTSGRAGETQYF.

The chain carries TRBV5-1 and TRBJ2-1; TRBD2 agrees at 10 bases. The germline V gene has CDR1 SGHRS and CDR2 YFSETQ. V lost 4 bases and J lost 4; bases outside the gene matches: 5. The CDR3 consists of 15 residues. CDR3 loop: CASSPRTSGYNEQFF. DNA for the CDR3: TGCGCCAGCAGCCCGCGGACTAGCGGTTACAATGAGCAGTTCTTC. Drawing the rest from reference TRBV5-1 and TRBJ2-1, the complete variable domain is KAGVTQTPRYLIKTRGQQVTLSCSPISGHRSVSWYQQTPGQGLQFLFEYFSETQRNKGNFPGRFSGRQFSNSRSEMNVSTLELGDSALYLCASSPRTSGYNEQFFGPGTRLTVL.

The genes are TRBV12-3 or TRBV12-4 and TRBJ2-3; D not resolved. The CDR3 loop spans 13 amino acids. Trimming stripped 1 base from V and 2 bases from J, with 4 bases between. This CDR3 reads CASSLDNTDTQYF. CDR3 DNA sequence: TGTGCCAGCAGTTTAGACAACACAGATACGCAGTATTTT.

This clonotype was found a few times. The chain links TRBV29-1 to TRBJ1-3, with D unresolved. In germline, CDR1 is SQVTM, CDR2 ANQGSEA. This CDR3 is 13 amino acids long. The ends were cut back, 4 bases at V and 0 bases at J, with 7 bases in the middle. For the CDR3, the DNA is TGCAGCGTTGTCCTTTTCTCTGGAAACACCATATATTTT. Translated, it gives CSVVLFSGNTIYF.

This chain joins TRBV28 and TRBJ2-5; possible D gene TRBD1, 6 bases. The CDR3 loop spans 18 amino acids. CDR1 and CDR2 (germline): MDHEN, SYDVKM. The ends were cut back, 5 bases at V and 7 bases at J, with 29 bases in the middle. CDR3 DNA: TGTGCCAGCAGTCAAGGGAAAACAGGGATTATTAGAGGGAGGACCCAGTACTTC. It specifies CASSQGKTGIIRGRTQYF.

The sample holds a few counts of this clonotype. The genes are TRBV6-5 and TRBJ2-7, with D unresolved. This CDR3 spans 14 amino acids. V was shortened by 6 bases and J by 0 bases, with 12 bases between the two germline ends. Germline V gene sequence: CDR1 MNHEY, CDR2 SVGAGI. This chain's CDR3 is CASSNTLDSYEQYF. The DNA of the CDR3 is TGTGCCAGCAGCAACACGCTCGACTCCTACGAGCAGTACTTC.